The clone carrying this TCR beta chain was detected only a few times. The CDR3 contains 14 residues. Trimming took 6 bases from V and 2 from J; bases not matched to a gene: 7. Germline lookup yields CDR1 SGDLS and CDR2 YYNGEE. The record originates from a study of T-cell reconstitution after alpha-beta-depleted transplantation in children. The library targeted TCRbeta and was prepared with unique molecular identifiers. In TCRdb, the PCR reads were re-called with MiXCR into one record per CDR3 protein. The sample yields 800,000 to 1,000,000 distinct CDR3 sequences, about 29% seen once. J is TRBJ2-5 and V is TRBV9, with 7 bases matching TRBD2. The input for sequencing was PBMCs, mostly from graft donor cells, taken 360 days after TCRalphabeta/CD19-depleted stem cell transplant. The source is a boy younger than two who had a stem cell transplant for SCID, so the T cells may come from the graft donor. The CDR3 region is CASTPDGGQETQYF. The DNA for the CDR3 is TGTGCCAGCACCCCAGACGGGGGGCAAGAGACCCAGTACTTC.